Following are 30 T cell receptor beta chains from one sample sequenced in a study of PD-1 blockade in classical Hodgkin lymphoma. The repertoire was sequenced with immunoSEQ multiplex PCR; TCRdb's copy has only in-frame clones and lacks some. The sample has 40,000 to 45,000 clones, over 65% seen once. All patients relapsed after autologous stem cell transplantation, and brentuximab vedotin exposure varied. Here the sequenced sample was peripheral blood mononuclear cells (PBMCs), taken before the second cycle of nivolumab. The receptors were gathered from a human donor with classical Hodgkin lymphoma.

The count of this clone is one. The chain recombines TRBV11-2 with TRBJ1-1; maybe TRBD1 (5 bases). The ends were cut back, 3 bases at V and 3 bases at J, with 8 bases in the middle. The CDR3 is 13 amino acids. Per the germline V gene, CDR1 is SGHAT and CDR2 is FQNNGV. As DNA, the CDR3 is TGTGCCAGCAGCTTTTCGGGGGACACTGAAGCTTTCTTT. It specifies CASSFSGDTEAFF.

The chain joins TRBV5-6 to TRBJ2-4, with D tentatively TRBD2 (5 bases). Deletions cut 0 bases from V and 0 bases from J, with 10 bases between. From germline, CDR1 is SGHDT and CDR2 YYEEEE. The CDR3 loop spans 16 amino acids. This CDR3 is CASSLAFEGAKNIQYF. The CDR3 DNA follows: TGTGCCAGCAGCTTGGCTTTTGAGGGAGCCAAAAACATTCAGTACTTC.

The rearrangement links TRBV7-6 to TRBJ2-1, with 7 bases that match TRBD1. V lost 5 bases to trimming and J lost 4 bases; unmatched junction nucleotides: 14. Looked up from germline, CDR1 is SGHVS and CDR2 is FNYEAQ. CDR3 length equals 17 residues. CDR3 in amino acids: CASSPGTTGLGYNEQFF. The CDR3 DNA follows: TGTGCCAGCAGCCCGGGCACGACAGGGCTAGGGTACAATGAGCAGTTCTTC.

The rearrangement joins TRBV5-5 to TRBJ1-2; no clear D. CDR3 length: 10 amino acids. CDR1 is SGHKS, CDR2 YYEKEE, per germline (reference sequence). The V end lost 7 bases, the J end lost 10 bases, and 11 bases lay between the germline ends. The chain's CDR3 is CASGYGVYTF. CDR3 sequence (DNA): TGTGCCAGCGGGTATGGGGTCTACACCTTC. The complete variable domain, with remaining parts taken from reference TRBV5-5 and TRBJ1-2, reads DAGVTQSPTHLIKTRGQQVTLRCSPISGHKSVSWYQQVLGQGPQFIFQYYEKEERGRGNFPDRFSARQFPNYSSELNVNALLLGDSALYLCASGYGVYTFGSGTRLTVV.

The chain has TRBV9 and TRBJ2-6, with 8 nucleotides matching TRBD2. This CDR3 is built from 19 residues. Trimming removed 2 bases from V and 0 bases from J; junction bases left unmatched: 10. From germline, CDR1 is SGDLS and CDR2 YYNGEE. CDR3 region: CASSVSRGVDYSGANVLTF. In DNA form, the CDR3 reads TGTGCCAGCAGCGTCTCGCGGGGGGTCGACTACTCTGGGGCCAACGTCCTGACTTTC.

This clone was counted a few times. This chain links TRBV7-3 with TRBJ1-1; TRBD1 agrees at 7 bases. CDR1 is SGHTA and CDR2 is FQGTGA in the germline V gene. The CDR3 is 14 amino acids. Trimming cost V 6 bases and J 0 bases; bases outside gene matches: 4. The DNA of the CDR3 is TGTGCCAGCAGTCGGGACAGCATGAACACTGAAGCTTTCTTT. Translation: CASSRDSMNTEAFF. Combining the CDR3 with reference TRBV7-3 and TRBJ1-1 gives the whole variable domain GAGVSQTPSNKVTEKGKYVELRCDPISGHTALYWYRQSLGQGPEFLIYFQGTGAADDSGLPNDRFFAVRPEGSVSTLKIQRTERGDSAVYLCASSRDSMNTEAFFGQGTRLTVV.

The rearrangement links TRBV28 to TRBJ1-1; D is ambiguous. Trimming cost V 2 bases and J 0 bases, with 13 bases left between them. Germline assignment: CDR1 MDHEN and CDR2 SYDVKM. The CDR3 runs 16 residues. The CDR3: CASSLGLGPVNTEAFF. CDR3 DNA sequence: TGTGCCAGCAGTTTAGGGCTGGGCCCGGTGAACACTGAAGCTTTCTTT.

The rearrangement uses TRBV27 and TRBJ2-5; tentative D call: TRBD1 (6 bases). Trimming left V 10 bases short and J 1 base short, with 28 bases between. CDR3 length: 18 residues. The germline gives CDR1 MNHEY, CDR2 SMNVEV (reference sequence). This CDR3 reads CATSGFTSGHRFQETQYF. CDR3 coding DNA: TGTGCCACCTCGGGTTTTACTTCGGGACACAGATTCCAAGAGACCCAGTACTTC.

The CDR3 loop reads CASSLSRGGEQYF. The CDR3 nucleotides read TGTGCCAGCAGTTTATCCAGGGGCGGTGAGCAGTACTTC. The V and J genes are TRBV28 and TRBJ2-7; TRBD1 is a possible D gene (6 bases). The CDR3 runs to 13 residues. V lost 1 base, J lost 7 bases, and 11 bases lay in between. CDR1 MDHEN and CDR2 SYDVKM come from the germline V gene.

This chain connects TRBV2 to TRBJ1-4, with TRBD1 as a possible D gene (6 bases). The V and J ends lost 5 bases and 5 bases respectively, with 21 bases between them. The CDR3 is 17 residues long. CDR1 is SNHLY and CDR2 is FYNNEI in the germline V gene. CDR3 in amino acids: CASSSPRLTGLNEKLFF. The CDR3 region has the DNA TGTGCCAGCAGTTCACCTAGATTGACAGGTTTAAATGAAAAACTGTTTTTT.

The J gene is TRBJ2-4, the V gene TRBV14; possibly TRBD2 for D (6 bases). The germline V and J ends were trimmed by 2 bases and 3 bases, with 20 bases remaining between them. CDR1 is SGHDN, CDR2 FVKESK, per germline. This CDR3 spans 18 amino acids. CDR3 protein: CASSQPTFGQDYKNIQYF. As DNA, the CDR3 is TGTGCCAGCAGCCAACCGACTTTCGGGCAGGACTACAAAAACATTCAGTACTTC.

This clone has only a few counts. The chain uses TRBV23-1 and TRBJ1-1; D possibly corresponds to TRBD1 (6 bases). TRBV23-1 is noted as an ORF with a role that remains uncertain. Trimming took 2 bases from V and 6 from J, leaving 16 bases between them. The CDR3 loop spans 15 amino acids. This chain's CDR3 is CASSQRTARTAEAFF. CDR3 sequence (DNA): TGCGCCAGCAGTCAAAGGACAGCCCGTACGGCTGAAGCTTTCTTT.

The chain employs TRBV28 and TRBJ2-7; the match to TRBD1 covers 9 bases. The CDR3 length is 15 residues. From germline, CDR1 is MDHEN and CDR2 SYDVKM. V was pared by 2 bases and J by 0 bases, with 2 bases of the junction left unmatched. The DNA for the CDR3 is TGTGCCAGCAGTTTAGGGGGACAGGGCTCCTACGAGCAGTACTTC. This codes for CASSLGGQGSYEQYF.

V usage is TRBV19 and J usage is TRBJ2-1; 11 nucleotides line up with TRBD1. V dropped 3 bases and J dropped 7; count of bases not matched to a gene: 14. CDR1 LNHDA and CDR2 SQIVND come from the germline V gene (reference sequence). This CDR3 is 18 amino acids long. CDR3 coding DNA: TGTGCCAGTAGTATTAATGGACAGGGGGCTTTGATACAGAATGAGCAGTTCTTC. Amino acids: CASSINGQGALIQNEQFF.

This clone was found a few times. V and J are TRBV28 and TRBJ2-1; 7 bases match TRBD2. The V segment lost 6 bases and the J segment 2 bases; nucleotides outside the gene matches: 10. Looked up from germline, CDR1 is MDHEN and CDR2 is SYDVKM. This CDR3 is built from 16 residues. The CDR3 DNA reads TGTGCCAGCAGCTCTTTCGGACTAGATACCTACAATGAGCAGTTCTTC. This translates into CASSSFGLDTYNEQFF.

The chain joins TRBV10-3 to TRBJ1-1; D is perhaps TRBD1 (5 bases). CDR1 is ENHRY and CDR2 is SYGVKD in the germline V gene. V lost 4 bases, J lost 1 base, and 10 bases lay in between. The CDR3 consists of 14 residues. CDR3 region: CAISGSGGNTEAFF. CDR3 nucleotide sequence: TGTGCCATCAGTGGTAGTGGGGGGAACACTGAAGCTTTCTTT.

This chain joins TRBV7-2 and TRBJ2-4; TRBD2 agrees at 8 bases. There are 14 residues in the CDR3. In germline, CDR1 is SGHTA, CDR2 FQGNSA. The V segment lost 5 bases and the J segment 8 bases; nucleotides outside the gene matches: 8. The chain's CDR3 is CASSDTLLADIQYF. The CDR3 region has the DNA TGTGCCAGCAGCGATACTTTACTAGCGGACATTCAGTACTTC.

The chain joins TRBV5-6 to TRBJ2-7, with 12 bases that match TRBD1. Germline V gene lookup returns CDR1 SGHDT and CDR2 YYEEEE. The trim removed 3 bases at V and 7 bases at J, leaving 11 bases unmatched. This CDR3 has 16 amino acids. In DNA form, the CDR3 reads TGTGCCAGCAGCTGGGATGGGGGACAGGGGGCAAGGGAGCAGTACTTC. It codes for CASSWDGGQGAREQYF.

The rearrangement joins TRBV13 to TRBJ1-4; 8 bases agree with TRBD1. CDR1 and CDR2 (germline): PRHDT, FYEKMQ (reference sequence). The CDR3 has 18 residues. Trimming at V came to 6 bases and at J to 9 bases, leaving 21 bases not matched to a gene. The DNA for the CDR3 is TGTGCCAGCAGTCACATCAATCTCGCCGGGACAGGAAGTAAAAAACTGTTTTTT. Its translation is CASSHINLAGTGSKKLFF.

The V and J genes are TRBV5-6 and TRBJ1-2, with D possibly matching TRBD1 (5 bases). This CDR3 is 15 amino acids long. V gave up 2 bases and J gave up 0 bases, with 11 bases separating them. Germline V gene data show CDR1 as SGHDT and CDR2 as YYEEEE. CDR3 nucleotides: TGTGCCAGCAGCTTTAGTGCAGGGCCTAACTATGGCTACACCTTC. Amino acid sequence: CASSFSAGPNYGYTF.

The chain couples TRBV30 to TRBJ1-3; D unresolved. Per the germline V gene, CDR1 is GTSNPN and CDR2 is SVGIG (reference sequence). This CDR3 spans 14 amino acids. Trimming left V 5 bases short and J 0 bases short, with 11 bases between. DNA for the CDR3: TGTGCCTGGTCAAGAGGGAACTCTGGAAACACCATATATTTT. Translation: CAWSRGNSGNTIYF. Supplemented by reference TRBV30 and TRBJ1-3, the full variable domain reads SQTIHQWPATLVQPVGSPLSLECTVEGTSNPNLYWYRQAAGRGLQLLFYSVGIGQISSEVPQNLSASRPQDRQFILSSKKLLLSDSGFYLCAWSRGNSGNTIYFGEGSWLTVV.

This clone was picked up one time. This chain uses TRBV27 with TRBJ2-1, with TRBD2 matching over 11 bases. CDR3 length: 17 residues. CDR1 is MNHEY and CDR2 is SMNVEV in the germline V gene (reference sequence). The J segment lost 6 bases and the V segment lost 4 bases, leaving 11 bases of the junction unmatched. The CDR3 DNA is TGTGCCAGCAGTTCGTTCCTAGCGGGGGGTAAACCCAATGAGCAGTTCTTC. It specifies CASSSFLAGGKPNEQFF.

The chain carries TRBV9 and TRBJ2-1; 7 nucleotides match TRBD2. J gave up 13 bases and V 2 bases, and 9 bases lay outside the gene matches. Germline loops: CDR1 SGDLS, CDR2 YYNGEE. The CDR3 sequence is 13 residues long. The CDR3 here is CASSVGGLNRQFF. The DNA of the CDR3 is TGTGCCAGCAGCGTGGGGGGACTAAATAGACAGTTCTTC.

This chain links TRBV5-6 with TRBJ2-7; D is unresolved. V lost 10 bases and J 12 bases, leaving 20 bases between the germline ends. The CDR3 contains 11 residues. CDR1 and CDR2 (germline): SGHDT, YYEEEE. As DNA, the CDR3 is TGTGCCTCCGAAAGGGAAAAACTTACGTACTTC. Its translation: CASEREKLTYF.

By proportion, this clone is medium-sized (0.01 to 0.1%). This sequence joins TRBV19 and TRBJ2-1, with no clear D. CDR1 is LNHDA and CDR2 is SQIVND in the germline V gene (reference sequence). The CDR3 is 13 amino acids. V dropped 5 bases and J dropped 10 bases, with 15 bases sitting between them. The CDR3 bases are TGTGCCAGTAGTGCTCTGGAATCGGGCGAGCAGTTCTTC. Protein sequence: CASSALESGEQFF.

This clone occurred once. The chain employs TRBV18 and TRBJ2-2; the D is unclear. V lost 8 bases and J 3 bases, leaving 22 bases between the germline ends. Germline V lookup: CDR1 KGHSH, CDR2 LQKENI. The length of the CDR3 is 17 residues. CDR3 sequence (DNA): TGTGCCAGCCCCCAAGGGATACGGGCTCTGCACACCGGGGAGCTGTTTTTT. This gives the protein CASPQGIRALHTGELFF. Full variable domain (remainder filled in from reference TRBV18 and TRBJ2-2): NAGVMQNPRHLVRRRGQEARLRCSPMKGHSHVYWYRQLPEEGLKFMVYLQKENIIDESGMPKERFSAEFPKEGPSILRIQQVVRGDSAAYFCASPQGIRALHTGELFFGEGSRLTVL.

The rearrangement links TRBV27 to TRBJ1-2, with D possibly TRBD1 on 5 matching bases. CDR1 and CDR2 (germline): MNHEY, SMNVEV (reference sequence). CDR3 length: 14 amino acids. With 5 bases removed from V and 6 bases from J, the gap between germline ends came to 16 bases. CDR3 nucleotides: TGTGCCAGCAGTACCCGGGGGGGGACTAATGGCTACACCTTC. This gives the protein CASSTRGGTNGYTF.

As for this clone: A junction end diverges from the germline sequence, so it may reflect a read error. The rearrangement uses TRBV27 and TRBJ1-5; D not resolved. This CDR3 is 16 amino acids long. Germline CDR1 is MNHEY and CDR2 is SMNVEV (reference sequence). The CDR3 here is CTSSLVPDKIGQPQHF. CDR3 coding DNA: TGTACCAGCAGTCTCGTTCCTGACAAAATAGGGCAGCCCCAGCATTTT.

The chain couples TRBV11-2 to TRBJ1-1; D not resolved. CDR1 is SGHAT, CDR2 FQNNGV, per germline. This CDR3 has 14 amino acids. The V end lost 2 bases, the J end lost 4 bases, and 11 bases lay between the germline ends. This chain's CDR3 is CASSLSSGITEAFF. DNA of the CDR3: TGTGCCAGCAGCTTATCATCGGGTATCACTGAAGCTTTCTTT.

The chain carries TRBV15 and TRBJ1-5, with D unresolved. The CDR3 sequence is 15 residues long. Germline CDR1 LNHNV, CDR2 YYDKDF (reference sequence). V was pared by 3 bases and J by 6 bases, with 15 bases between. The CDR3 loop reads CATSRELGVAQPQHF. In DNA, the CDR3 is TGTGCCACCAGCAGGGAGCTTGGGGTAGCTCAGCCCCAGCATTTT.